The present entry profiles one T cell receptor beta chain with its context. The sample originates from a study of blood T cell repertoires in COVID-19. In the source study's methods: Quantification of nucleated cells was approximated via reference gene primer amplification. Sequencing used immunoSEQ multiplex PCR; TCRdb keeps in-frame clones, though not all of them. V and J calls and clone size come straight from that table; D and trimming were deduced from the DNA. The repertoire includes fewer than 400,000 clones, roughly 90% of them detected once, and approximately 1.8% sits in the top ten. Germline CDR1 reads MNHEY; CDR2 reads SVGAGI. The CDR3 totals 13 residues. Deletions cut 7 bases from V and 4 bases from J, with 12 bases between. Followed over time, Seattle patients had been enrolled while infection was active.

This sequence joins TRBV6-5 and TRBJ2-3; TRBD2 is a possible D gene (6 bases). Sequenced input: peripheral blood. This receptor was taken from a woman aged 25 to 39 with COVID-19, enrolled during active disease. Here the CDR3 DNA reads TGTGCCAGCACCTTTGGGGGGTCAGATACGCAGTATTTT. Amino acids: CASTFGGSDTQYF.